One and the same sample provided the 3 T cell receptor beta chains below, sequenced in a study of identifying expanded T cells in peripheral blood. Assay: immunoSEQ multiplex PCR; the TCRdb copy retains only in-frame clones and omits some. The sample lists about 110,000 clones, about nine tenths seen once, with 8% to 9% in the top ten. The sequencing input was blood. The source of these receptors is a person aged 18-70 years in good health.

The chain employs TRBV6-4 and TRBJ2-1; D unclear. The germline V gene encodes CDR1 MRHNA and CDR2 SNTAGT. V dropped 2 bases and J dropped 6 bases, with 11 bases sitting between them. There are 14 residues in the CDR3. The CDR3 DNA follows: TGTGCCAGCAGTGACGCCGCCCAGTCCAATGAGCAGTTCTTC. Amino acids: CASSDAAQSNEQFF.

The rearrangement links TRBV5-1 to TRBJ2-3; TRBD2 matches 10 bases. CDR3 size: 16 residues. Germline assignment: CDR1 SGHRS and CDR2 YFSETQ. Germline trimming cut 4 bases from V and 1 base from J; bases unmatched to any gene: 6. The CDR3 is CASSPDLAGGTDTQYF. In nucleotides, the CDR3 is TGCGCCAGCAGCCCAGACCTAGCGGGGGGCACAGATACGCAGTATTTT.

CDR3 sequence: CASSLSGIYNEQFF. The CDR3 bases are TGTGCCAGCAGCTTGTCAGGGATCTACAATGAGCAGTTCTTC. The chain is built from TRBV11-3 and TRBJ2-1; D perhaps matches TRBD1 (5 bases). There are 14 residues in the CDR3. Trimming shortened V by 3 bases and J by 3 bases, and 9 bases separated the two germline ends. CDR1 is SGHNT, CDR2 YENEEA, per germline. The variable domain in full, completed from reference TRBV11-3 and TRBJ2-1, reads EAGVVQSPRYKIIEKKQPVAFWCNPISGHNTLYWYLQNLGQGPELLIRYENEEAVDDSQLPKDRFSAERLKGVDSTLKIQPAELGDSAVYLCASSLSGIYNEQFFGPGTRLTVL.